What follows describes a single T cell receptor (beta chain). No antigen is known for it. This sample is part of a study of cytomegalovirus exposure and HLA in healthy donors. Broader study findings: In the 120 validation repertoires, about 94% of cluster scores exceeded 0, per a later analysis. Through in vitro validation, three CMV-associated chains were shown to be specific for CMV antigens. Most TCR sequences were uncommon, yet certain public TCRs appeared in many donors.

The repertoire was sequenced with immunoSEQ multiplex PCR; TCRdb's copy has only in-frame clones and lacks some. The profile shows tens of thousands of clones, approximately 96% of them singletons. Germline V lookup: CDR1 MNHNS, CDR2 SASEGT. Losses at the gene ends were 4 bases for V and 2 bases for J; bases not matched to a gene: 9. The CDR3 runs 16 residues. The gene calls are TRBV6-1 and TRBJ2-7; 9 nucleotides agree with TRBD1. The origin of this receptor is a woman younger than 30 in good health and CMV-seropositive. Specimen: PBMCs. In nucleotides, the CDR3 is TGTGCCAGCAGTGGGATCTCCCGGGACAGGGCCTACGAGCAGTACTTC. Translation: CASSGISRDRAYEQYF.